The sequence of this T cell receptor beta chain was determined in a study of T cell clonality in common variable immunodeficiency (dated by TCRdb to the mid-2010s). The study at large found these results: CVID TCRbeta sequences reportedly showed fewer deletions and N-nucleotide insertions and lacked highly modified clones with 13 or more V deletions. TCRbeta clonality was higher in CVID subjects than in healthy controls (t-test p = 0.018), and the increase was most characteristic of about a third of subjects. Patient heterogeneity within the CVID cohort put limits on correlating repertoire features with clinical complications. Even though DNA input was equal, the average per sample came to 82,000 or so unique sequences for controls compared with around 32,000 for CVID samples. According to the authors, finding the cause of the higher clonality in CVID would require sequencing the repertoires of T cell subpopulations. Fewer TCRbeta clones were shared among CVID subjects than among healthy controls (p < 0.0001).

V gives up 1 base and J gives up 2 bases, and the segment between their germline ends measures 9 bases. For CDR1 and CDR2, the germline V gene lists MGHRA and YSYEKL. Reading from cysteine to phenylalanine, the CDR3 counts 15 amino acids. Shown are 36 bases from within the CDR3, in frame from base 1. Equivalent amounts of genomic DNA from CVID and control samples were used as sequencing input. For every sample, a 60 bp segment covering the rearranged TCRbeta CDR3 region was amplified and then sequenced. The immunoSEQ assay, a bias-corrected multiplex PCR with high-throughput sequencing, was employed for TCRbeta amplification. Regarding the original processing steps: Every unique nucleotide sequence was considered a clone and was annotated with V, D and J genes, copy number and frequency. Sequences were labeled productive if in frame, and non-productive if out of frame or containing stop codons. As previously described, clonality was calculated on the basis of Shannon's entropy. The predicted amino acid sequences of productive clones were used to derive mean CDR3 Kyte-Doolittle hydropathy. Using the R hclust function, scaled V gene usage was clustered hierarchically with Manhattan distance and complete linkage. Sharing of clones by CDR3 amino acid sequence was evaluated by resampling 12 repertoires per group over 100 rounds. The repertoires were searched for over 55 published EBV-specific and approximately 250 published CMV-specific TCRbeta sequences. Two CVID samples that yielded fewer than 10,000 sequences were excluded from the analysis, so roughly 40 CVID repertoires were retained. TCRdb retrieved this table from immuneACCESS and kept in-frame rearrangements only. Not all clones are present; in checked studies, unresolved V genes account for under half, and no reason is known for the remainder. Clone size and V and J calls were adopted from that table, with D and trimming inferred from the DNA. The sample comprises about 50,000 clones, and every one was counted more than once. The ten largest clones take up 2% to 2.5% of the sample.

In this sample, this clone turned up many times. Its antigen remains undetermined. From the germline J gene comes the end of the CDR3, since the read stops 3 residues before it. Most CVID patients and most healthy controls were of Caucasian heritage. Heparinized peripheral whole blood samples of 5 to 8 ml were collected from each donor. Genomic DNA from adults with common variable immune deficiency (CVID) and from healthy adult controls was the source for sequencing TCRbeta CDR3 repertoires. A total of 22 healthy adult volunteers (about twelve female and approximately 10 male; age range about 23 to 75 years, mean age about 32) were included in the control group. Diluted blood was density-centrifuged over Hypaque 1077 or Ficoll-Paque to isolate peripheral blood mononuclear cells. Genomic DNA was obtained from unsorted mononuclear cells through either Qiagen column purification or a centrifugation-based method.

The V gene is TRBV4-1 and the J gene is TRBJ1-3; the D gene cannot be named for sure. Sequenced material: peripheral blood mononuclear cells. This TCR was recovered from a person aged 18 to 70 in good health. The part of the CDR3 DNA that was read is TGCGCCAGCAGCCAAGCCGCGTCAACTGGAAACACC. It is translated as CASSQAASTGNT. The full CDR3 sequence reads CASSQAASTGNTIYF.